This TCR beta chain comes out of a study of T cells after yellow fever vaccination (dated by TCRdb to between 2017 and 2020). About the investigation overall: Libraries from fractions with low cell numbers were prepared with the SMART-Seq v4 Ultra Low Input RNA kit. To follow T-cell clones before and after both primary and booster YFV17D yellow fever vaccination, bulk TCR alpha and beta repertoires underwent longitudinal sequencing. Blood samples were taken at several timepoints before and after primary and secondary immunization, and bulk PBMC replicates and cell subsets were isolated. Two healthy male donors made up the cohort, one aged 18 to 29 years and the other aged 30 to 40 years.

What the treatment or condition label conveys for this sample: live attenuated yellow fever vaccine strain. A standard Ficoll-Paque protocol was used to isolate PBMCs from peripheral blood. Dynabeads CD4 and CD8 positive selection kits were used to isolate CD4 and CD8 T-cell fractions. RNA was extracted with TriZol from bulk PBMCs, CD4 and CD8 fractions, and dextramer-positive and dextramer-negative fractions. This clonotype was picked up many times. Its antigen has not been determined. No base quality information exists; no much larger clone differs at one position. What the research found in general, with its limitations: Compared with the primary T-cell response, the secondary T-cell response was weaker but faster, peaking on day 5 rather than day 15. A small share of clonotypes was detected in both CD4 and CD8 compartments, with the overlap likely arising from convergent recombination. Most clones expanded after primary vaccination (about 95% of CD4 and roughly 90% of CD8) were re-detected after the booster, suggesting that broad memory maintenance occurred. Because abundant contaminating clonotypes from the bulk population could be contained in FACS-sorted repertoires, computational filtering was required. Because only a couple of donors were included in the study, the extent to which the findings can be generalized is limited.

Synthesis of TCR cDNA relied on 5'RACE template switching, a step that introduced a universal primer site along with unique molecular identifiers. Priming of cDNA synthesis was performed from both the TCR alpha and TCR beta constant segments. Library amplification involved two PCR steps, and the second step added sample barcodes and sequencing adapters. Sequencing of the libraries was done on either Illumina HiSeq 2500 (2x100 bp) or NovaSeq (2x150 bp). On the authors' methods: MIGEC was used to demultiplex reads and collapse the reads into UMI consensus sequences, and MiXCR was used for V(D)J alignment. Using edgeR on replicate PBMC samples, clonotypes were called vaccine-responding if FDR was below 0.01 and the log2 fold change was above 5 up to day 15. Bulk clonotypes were assigned CD4 or CD8 identity according to which sequenced CD4 or CD8 repertoire held them at higher abundance. TCRdb redid the processing of the public reads, applying fastp at Q25 and MiXCR, and retained in-frame beta chains. Every CDR3 protein is listed once, alongside the most common genes and DNA of its rows. These V and J calls derive from TCRdb rather than the authors' analysis. The sample has more than 110,000 distinct CDR3 sequences on record, less than 8.5% of them singletons. Of the sample, approximately 0.67% falls within the top ten clones.

Taken from cysteine to phenylalanine, the CDR3 has 14 residues. The entry retains the CDR3 DNA only, 42 bases that are in frame from base 1. V gives up 2 bases and J gives up 2 bases, and the segment between their germline ends measures 13 bases. CDR1 DFQATT and CDR2 SNEGSKA were looked up in the germline V gene (reference sequence). The sequence derives from a young man who received the YFV17D yellow fever vaccine. This chain is built from TRBV20-1 and TRBJ2-7, with the D assignment possibly TRBD1 or TRBD2, given 5 matching bases for each. Sequencing was performed on CD4+ T cells sorted from PBMCs, taken 10 days after the yellow fever booster vaccination. DNA sequence: TGCAGTGCTAGATCTAGTGTGGGGGCCTACGAGCAGTACTTC. It encodes CSARSSVGAYEQYF.